This T cell receptor (beta chain) was sequenced for a study of regulatory T cells in long-lasting Graves disease. CDR3 length: 10 amino acids. CDR1 and CDR2 from the germline V gene are SNHLY and FYNNEI. The ends were cut back, 9 bases at V and 3 bases at J, with 5 bases in the middle. TCR beta libraries were built with iRepertoire HTBI primers and Arm-PCR of CDR3 regions. TCRdb fed the multiplex PCR reads into MiXCR, producing one record per CDR3 protein. The sample shows over 400,000 distinct CDR3 sequences, 14% of them seen only once. There are many counts of this clonotype. Time point reported: newly diagnosed GD, antithyroid drugs for less than 3 months. Scientists built the TCR library using RNA that was extracted from PBMCs. Staff drew roughly 10 milliliters of peripheral blood into EDTA tubes. The data were also submitted as part of a second study, on T cells in Graves' hyperthyroidism and ophthalmopathy. This second study notes: Criteria for exclusion of patients were uncontrolled infection, other autoimmune disease, pregnancy or lactation. The diagnostic basis comprised clinical symptoms, serum thyroxine and TRAb, thyroid ultrasound and orbital computed tomography. The HTBI primer set served for first-round RT-PCR of the TCR CDR3.

The sequence derives from a woman between 45 and 65 years old with Graves disease. V usage is TRBV2 and J usage is TRBJ1-1; D remains unclear. The material was peripheral blood mononuclear cells (PBMCs), obtained at new diagnosis, from a patient treated with antithyroid drugs. The CDR3 spells CASKDTEAFF. In DNA, the CDR3 is TGTGCCAGTAAGGACACTGAAGCTTTCTTT.